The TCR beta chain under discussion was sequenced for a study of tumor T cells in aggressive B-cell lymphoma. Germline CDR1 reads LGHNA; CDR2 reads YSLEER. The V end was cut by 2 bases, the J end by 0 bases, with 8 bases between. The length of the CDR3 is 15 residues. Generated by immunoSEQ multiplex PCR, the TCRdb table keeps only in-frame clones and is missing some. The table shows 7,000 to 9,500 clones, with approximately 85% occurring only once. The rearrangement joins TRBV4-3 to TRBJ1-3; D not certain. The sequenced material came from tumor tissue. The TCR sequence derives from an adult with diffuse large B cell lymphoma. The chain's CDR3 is CASSQTQVSGNTIYF. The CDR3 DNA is TGCGCCAGCAGCCAAACTCAGGTCTCTGGAAACACCATATATTTT.